These 21 T cell receptor beta chains came from one sample sequenced in a study of neurological immune-mediated disorders. TCRdb re-derived calls from the 5' RACE reads in MiXCR, one entry per CDR3 protein. The data show more than 45,000 distinct CDR3 sequences, 2% to 3% seen once. Sequences were obtained from PBMCs. The receptors were sampled from a man in his fifties with multiple sclerosis.

This clonotype occurred many times. The chain couples TRBV7-2 to TRBJ1-1; tentative D call: TRBD1 (5 bases). From germline, CDR1 is SGHTA and CDR2 FQGNSA. Trimming stripped 1 base from V and 5 bases from J, with 14 bases between. This CDR3 spans 15 amino acids. The CDR3 sequence: CASSLDRDRGTEAFF. DNA for the CDR3: TGTGCCAGCAGCTTAGACAGAGACCGGGGGACTGAAGCTTTCTTT.

This clonotype showed up many times. The rearrangement links TRBV10-3 to TRBJ2-3, with a possible D match to TRBD2 (6 bases). Between the trimmed V and J ends, which lost 4 bases and 0 bases, there was a span of 11 bases. This CDR3 region has 15 residues. Germline lookup yields CDR1 ENHRY and CDR2 SYGVKD. The CDR3 DNA reads as TGTGCCATCAGTGCAGTTAGCGGAAGCACAGATACGCAGTATTTT. It encodes CAISAVSGSTDTQYF.

The table lists this clonotype with many counts. This chain connects TRBV6-6 to TRBJ2-2; D ambiguous. This CDR3 has 13 residues. The V end lost 6 bases, the J end lost 4 bases, and 9 bases lay between the germline ends. CDR1 is MNHNY, CDR2 SVGAGI, per germline (reference sequence). CDR3 sequence reads: CASSPLGTGELFF. The CDR3 DNA follows: TGTGCCAGCAGCCCACTCGGCACCGGGGAGCTGTTTTTT.

There are many counts of this clonotype. This chain links TRBV20-1 with TRBJ2-5; D is undetermined. Germline V CDR1 and CDR2: DFQATT, SNEGSKA (reference sequence). V was clipped by 0 bases and J by 0 bases, with 11 bases between them. This CDR3 comprises 15 residues. CDR3: CSARDSASYQETQYF. The CDR3 nucleotides read TGCAGTGCTAGAGATTCGGCCTCCTACCAAGAGACCCAGTACTTC.

This clonotype appeared many times. CDR3 loop: CASSQRGGQSVGSPLHF. DNA for the CDR3: TGTGCCAGCAGCCAGAGAGGGGGACAATCTGTAGGTTCACCCCTCCACTTT. The rearrangement links TRBV3-1 to TRBJ1-6; perhaps TRBD1 as D (6 bases). Germline lookup yields CDR1 LGHDT and CDR2 YNNKEL (reference sequence). CDR3 length: 17 residues. V lost 3 bases, J lost 9 bases, and 21 bases lay in between.

This clonotype appeared many times. This chain links TRBV27 with TRBJ2-2; the D is unclear. The CDR3 runs 14 residues. Trimming removed 10 bases at V and 3 bases at J, with 15 bases between. In germline, CDR1 is MNHEY, CDR2 SMNVEV (reference sequence). For the CDR3, the DNA is TGTGCCACCTCGAGGAACAGAGACACCGGGGAGCTGTTTTTT. Its translation: CATSRNRDTGELFF.

This clonotype has ten or more counts. The chain is built from TRBV4-2 and TRBJ1-1, with 10 nucleotides matching TRBD1. Trimming removed 4 bases from V and 0 bases from J; junction bases left unmatched: 17. From germline, CDR1 is LGHNA and CDR2 YNFKEQ. The CDR3 covers 20 residues. CDR3 in amino acids: CASSRRAPGTGDSMNTEAFF. CDR3 nucleotide sequence: TGTGCCAGCAGCCGAAGAGCCCCCGGGACAGGGGACTCCATGAACACTGAAGCTTTCTTT.

The chain has TRBV7-9 and TRBJ1-1; TRBD1 matches 7 bases. The CDR3 runs 14 residues. Germline V gene lookup returns CDR1 SEHNR and CDR2 FQNEAQ (reference sequence). The ends lost 4 bases at V and 4 bases at J; junction bases unmatched: 6. CDR3 coding DNA: TGTGCCAGCAGCTCGCAGGGGGGGTTCACTGAAGCTTTCTTT. It codes for CASSSQGGFTEAFF.

Concerning this clonotype: A read error is possible here, since a much larger clone lies one base away. V usage is TRBV6-5 and J usage is TRBJ2-4; perhaps TRBD2 as D (6 bases). The V end was cut by 6 bases, the J end by 7 bases, with 19 bases between. The germline V gene has CDR1 MNHEY and CDR2 SVGAGI. The CDR3 has 15 amino acids. This CDR3 reads CASSQRRDTWNIQYF. In DNA form, the CDR3 reads TGTGCCAGCAGCCAACGGCGGGATACCTGGAACATTCAGTACTTC.

At least ten counts were recorded for this clonotype. The gene calls are TRBV15 and TRBJ2-6; maybe TRBD1 (6 bases). Germline lookup yields CDR1 LNHNV and CDR2 YYDKDF (reference sequence). This CDR3 spans 15 amino acids. V shed 8 bases and J shed 0 bases, with 11 bases lying between them. The CDR3 DNA sequence: TGTGCCACCGGGGGCGTCAGCTCTGGGGCCAACGTCCTGACTTTC. This codes for CATGGVSSGANVLTF.

This clonotype is labeled as medium-sized. The gene calls are TRBV3-1 and TRBJ1-6; no reliable D call. Trimming removed 1 base from V and 11 bases from J, with 12 bases in between. Germline assignment: CDR1 LGHDT and CDR2 YNNKEL (reference sequence). CDR3 size: 14 residues. The CDR3 here is CASSQAEVSAPLHF. CDR3 in DNA: TGTGCCAGCAGCCAAGCTGAGGTATCGGCACCCCTCCACTTT.

In DNA, the CDR3 is TGTGCCAGCAGGCCGGACAGGGTCATACACGAGCAGTACTTC. It yields the protein CASRPDRVIHEQYF. This sequence joins TRBV6-1 and TRBJ2-7; 8 nucleotides match TRBD1. V was pared by 6 bases and J by 5 bases, with 9 bases of the junction left unmatched. The germline CDR1 and CDR2 sequences are MNHNS and SASEGT. This CDR3 is built from 14 residues.

This clonotype was picked up many times. V is TRBV2 and J is TRBJ1-6; D is undetermined. The CDR3 consists of 13 residues. Germline V gene data show CDR1 as SNHLY and CDR2 as FYNNEI. Trimming left V 11 bases short and J 7 bases short, with 15 bases between. The CDR3 region is CAGNVATNSPLHF. CDR3 nucleotide sequence: TGTGCCGGCAACGTCGCGACGAATTCACCCCTCCACTTT.

In its sample, this clonotype was seen many times. The chain carries TRBV5-6 and TRBJ2-5; 8 bases align to TRBD2. Germline V gives CDR1 SGHDT, CDR2 YYEEEE. The CDR3 is made up of 15 amino acids. V lost 0 bases, J lost 2 bases, and 3 bases stayed unmatched. In DNA form, the CDR3 reads TGTGCCAGCAGCTTGGCCGGGAGGGGTCAAGAGACCCAGTACTTC. Residues: CASSLAGRGQETQYF.

This clonotype was seen repeatedly, ten times or more. The rearrangement uses TRBV7-2 and TRBJ2-2; D uncertain. Trimming stripped 5 bases from V and 1 base from J, with 2 bases between. The CDR3 spans 12 residues. Germline values: CDR1 SGHTA, CDR2 FQGNSA. CDR3 amino acids: CASSRNTGELFF. In DNA, the CDR3 is TGTGCCAGCAGCAGGAACACCGGGGAGCTGTTTTTT.

This clonotype has at least ten counts. J is TRBJ2-5 and V is TRBV5-5; D unresolved. V lost 0 bases and J 4 bases, leaving 10 bases between the germline ends. Germline loops: CDR1 SGHKS, CDR2 YYEKEE (reference sequence). CDR3 length: 14 amino acids. The CDR3 is CASSLGAARETQYF. CDR3 nucleotides: TGTGCCAGCAGCTTGGGGGCTGCCAGAGAGACCCAGTACTTC.

This clonotype came up many times. The chain links TRBV15 to TRBJ1-1, with D possibly matching TRBD1 (5 bases). V dropped 0 bases and J dropped 10 bases, with 12 bases sitting between them. Germline V gene sequence: CDR1 LNHNV, CDR2 YYDKDF (reference sequence). This CDR3 comprises 13 residues. The CDR3 reads CATSREGRVGAFF. Written as DNA, the CDR3 is TGTGCCACCAGCAGAGAGGGCAGGGTAGGAGCTTTCTTT. Together with reference TRBV15 and TRBJ1-1, the CDR3 gives the full variable domain: DAMVIQNPRYQVTQFGKPVTLSCSQTLNHNVMYWYQQKSSQAPKLLFHYYDKDFNNEADTPDNFQSRRPNTSFCFLDIRSPGLGDTAMYLCATSREGRVGAFFGQGTRLTVV.

This clonotype has more than one count but fewer than ten. A much larger clone differs by one base, so this may be a read error. This chain uses TRBV27 with TRBJ2-7; D is perhaps TRBD2 (5 bases). V was cut by 7 bases and J by 7 bases, with 11 bases left in between. Looked up from germline, CDR1 is MNHEY and CDR2 is SMNVEV (reference sequence). The CDR3 runs to 11 residues. CDR3 in DNA: TGTGCCAGCACGATCGGGAAAGAGCAGTACTTC. Protein: CASTIGKEQYF.

This clonotype occurred many times. V is TRBV10-3 and J is TRBJ2-3, with 9 bases matching TRBD2. Trimming took 10 bases from V and 4 from J; bases not matched to a gene: 6. The CDR3 runs to 13 residues. Germline values: CDR1 ENHRY, CDR2 SYGVKD. CDR3 protein: CATAGGPSDTQYF. The CDR3 bases are TGTGCCACCGCGGGGGGGCCATCAGATACGCAGTATTTT.

There are many counts of this clonotype. The chain is built from TRBV20-1 and TRBJ1-6, with D possibly being TRBD1 (6 bases). V was shortened by 0 bases and J by 12 bases, with 9 bases between the two germline ends. Germline V lookup: CDR1 DFQATT, CDR2 SNEGSKA (reference sequence). The CDR3 is 12 amino acids. The CDR3 DNA follows: TGCAGTGCTAGAGATAGGGGGGGACCCCTCCACTTT. Translation gives CSARDRGGPLHF.

This clonotype was counted ten times or more. V usage is TRBV3-1 and J usage is TRBJ1-1; D is possibly TRBD1 (6 bases). CDR3 length equals 14 residues. Deletions cut 1 base from V and 5 bases from J, with 11 bases between. Germline CDR1 and CDR2: LGHDT and YNNKEL (reference sequence). For the CDR3, the DNA is TGTGCCAGCAGCCAAGTGGCAGGGGTGACTGAAGCTTTCTTT. It is translated as CASSQVAGVTEAFF. Drawing the rest from reference TRBV3-1 and TRBJ1-1, the complete variable domain is DTAVSQTPKYLVTQMGNDKSIKCEQNLGHDTMYWYKQDSKKFLKIMFSYNNKELIINETVPNRFSPKSPDKAHLNLHINSLELGDSAVYFCASSQVAGVTEAFFGQGTRLTVV.